These 30 T cell receptor beta chains were all obtained from the same sample, sequenced in a study of blood T cell repertoires in COVID-19. Clones were read by immunoSEQ multiplex PCR, and TCRdb kept only the in-frame ones, dropping some. The profile shows about 46,000 clones, over 80% of them singletons. Sequenced: peripheral blood. The receptors were sampled from a man aged 55 to 70 with active COVID-19.

The chain is built from TRBV10-3 and TRBJ2-3, with 9 bases identical to TRBD1. CDR1 is ENHRY and CDR2 is SYGVKD in the germline V gene. The J segment lost 4 bases and the V segment lost 4 bases, leaving 3 bases of the junction unmatched. The CDR3 runs to 14 residues. The chain's CDR3 is CAISGQGGSDTQYF. CDR3 DNA sequence: TGTGCCATCAGTGGACAGGGGGGGTCAGATACGCAGTATTTT.

This rearrangement joins TRBV27 to TRBJ2-2, with D hard to call. The CDR3 runs 14 residues. The germline V gene has CDR1 MNHEY and CDR2 SMNVEV (reference sequence). The ends were cut back, 2 bases at V and 1 base at J, with 5 bases in the middle. This chain's CDR3 is CASSLHRNTGELFF. Here the CDR3 DNA reads TGTGCCAGCAGTTTACACAGGAACACCGGGGAGCTGTTTTTT.

The chain combines TRBV11-3 with TRBJ2-2; D perhaps matches TRBD2 (6 bases). The CDR3 sequence is 15 residues long. Germline V gene lookup returns CDR1 SGHNT and CDR2 YENEEA. V lost 2 bases, J lost 0 bases, and 7 bases lay in between. The CDR3 bases are TGTGCCAGCAGCTTACGCGGGACGAACACCGGGGAGCTGTTTTTT. Translating gives CASSLRGTNTGELFF.

This clone was found once. The gene calls are TRBV6-2 or TRBV6-3 and TRBJ2-2; TRBD2 matches 10 bases. The CDR3 runs to 17 residues. Germline V CDR1 and CDR2: MNHEY, SVGEGT. The V and J ends lost 6 bases and 2 bases, in that order; junction bases with no gene match: 9. The CDR3 region has the DNA TGTGCCAGCAGCCCGACCCTAGCGGGGGAAAACACCGGGGAGCTGTTTTTT. It translates to CASSPTLAGENTGELFF.

This clone was counted once. V and J are TRBV28 and TRBJ2-3, with D maybe TRBD1 (6 bases). Trimming removed 4 bases from V and 5 bases from J, with 16 bases in between. The CDR3 covers 15 residues. Germline V gene data show CDR1 as MDHEN and CDR2 as SYDVKM. CDR3 bases: TGTGCCAGCAGTTCCCCAGGGGAGAAGCAAGATACGCAGTATTTT. Encoded protein: CASSSPGEKQDTQYF.

The chain joins TRBV25-1 to TRBJ2-5; TRBD1 aligns across 8 bases. This CDR3 has 16 residues. Trimming at V came to 2 bases and at J to 4 bases, leaving 9 bases not matched to a gene. Germline assignment: CDR1 MGHDK and CDR2 SYGVNS. This chain's CDR3 is CASSEGQGAVLETQYF. DNA for the CDR3: TGTGCCAGCAGTGAAGGGCAGGGGGCGGTTTTAGAGACCCAGTACTTC.

The chain has TRBV7-3 and TRBJ1-1; maybe TRBD1 (6 bases). CDR3 size: 14 residues. V lost 5 bases, J lost 2 bases, and 12 bases lay in between. CDR1 is SGHTA and CDR2 is FQGTGA in the germline V gene. The chain's CDR3 is CASSGTQGNTEAFF. DNA for the CDR3: TGTGCCAGCAGCGGAACACAGGGAAACACTGAAGCTTTCTTT.

The V gene is TRBV7-8, the J gene TRBJ2-2; 8 bases are shared with TRBD1. In germline, CDR1 is SGHVS, CDR2 FQNEAQ. The CDR3 extends over 17 amino acids. Trimming at V came to 5 bases and at J to 7 bases, leaving 15 bases not matched to a gene. The CDR3: CASSPLGGQGANGELFF. For the CDR3, the DNA is TGTGCCAGCAGCCCACTGGGTGGACAGGGCGCTAACGGGGAGCTGTTTTTT.

The chain has TRBV9 and TRBJ2-2; the match to TRBD1 covers 7 bases. Germline CDR1 SGDLS, CDR2 YYNGEE. This CDR3 has 16 residues. V was pared by 3 bases and J by 0 bases, with 5 bases of the junction left unmatched. Written as DNA, the CDR3 is TGTGCCAGCAGCGCTCTGACAGGGTCGAACACCGGGGAGCTGTTTTTT. This codes for CASSALTGSNTGELFF.

A single count supports this clone. The rearrangement links TRBV21-1 to TRBJ2-3; the D call of TRBD2 is as the table states it, not checked on the DNA. TRBV21-1 is a known pseudogene. CDR3 size: 16 residues. This chain's CDR3 is CASSNSLAGVADTQYF. Here the CDR3 DNA reads TGTGCCAGCAGCAATTCTCTAGCGGGAGTAGCAGATACGCAGTATTTT.

The rearrangement uses TRBV20-1 and TRBJ2-7, with D tentatively TRBD1 or TRBD2 (5 bases each). The V end lost 3 bases, the J end lost 2 bases, and 8 bases lay between the germline ends. CDR3 size: 12 residues. CDR1 is DFQATT, CDR2 SNEGSKA, per germline (reference sequence). CDR3 nucleotide sequence: TGCAGTGCTAGTGGGGGAGCCTACGAGCAGTACTTC. Amino acids: CSASGGAYEQYF.

This clone qualifies as medium-sized. This sequence joins TRBV10-1 and TRBJ2-1; D unclear. The CDR3 sequence is 14 residues long. Trimming cost V 0 bases and J 4 bases, with 7 bases left between them. Looked up from germline, CDR1 is WNHNN and CDR2 is SYGVQD (reference sequence). CDR3 nucleotide sequence: TGCGCCAGCAGTGAGTCACATAATTACAATGAGCAGTTCTTC. Protein product: CASSESHNYNEQFF.

The chain uses TRBV27 and TRBJ2-5, with 8 bases aligning to TRBD2. This CDR3 is 16 amino acids long. Germline V lookup: CDR1 MNHEY, CDR2 SMNVEV (reference sequence). The trim removed 2 bases at V and 0 bases at J, leaving 5 bases unmatched. The CDR3 sequence is CASSLRGGGYQETQYF. In nucleotides, the CDR3 is TGTGCCAGCAGTTTAAGGGGCGGGGGGTACCAAGAGACCCAGTACTTC.

There are a few counts of this clone. The V gene is TRBV3-1 (or the pseudogene TRBV3-2), the J gene TRBJ1-6; no firm D call. From germline, CDR1 is LGHDT and CDR2 YNNKEL (reference sequence). The CDR3 contains 15 residues. Trimming took 1 base from V and 13 from J, leaving 17 bases between them. The CDR3: CASSQARPPMAPLHF. The CDR3 DNA is TGTGCCAGCAGCCAAGCGAGGCCGCCGATGGCGCCCCTCCACTTT.

This clone was detected only once. This chain uses TRBV13 with TRBJ2-7, with 7 bases fitting TRBD1. J gave up 5 bases and V 8 bases, and 12 bases lay outside the gene matches. CDR3 length: 14 residues. Germline V lookup: CDR1 PRHDT, CDR2 FYEKMQ (reference sequence). The CDR3 sequence is CASSPILTGNEQYF. CDR3 DNA: TGTGCCAGCTCCCCAATCCTGACAGGGAACGAGCAGTACTTC.

The chain links TRBV9 to TRBJ2-1, with D possibly TRBD1 on 6 matching bases. Trimming removed 0 bases from V and 5 bases from J, with 21 bases in between. Germline loops: CDR1 SGDLS, CDR2 YYNGEE. There are 18 residues in the CDR3. The CDR3 bases are TGTGCCAGCAGCGTAGCTTATATGGGGGCAGGGTTGAACAATGAGCAGTTCTTC. This translates into CASSVAYMGAGLNNEQFF. Based on the CDR3 plus reference TRBV9 and TRBJ2-1, the full variable domain is DSGVTQTPKHLITATGQRVTLRCSPRSGDLSVYWYQQSLDQGLQFLIQYYNGEERAKGNILERFSAQQFPDLHSELNLSSLELGDSALYFCASSVAYMGAGLNNEQFFGPGTRLTVL.

Concerning this clone itself: The same CDR3 is also encoded by other DNA sequences in this sample. The chain combines TRBV5-1 with TRBJ1-2; 9 positions match TRBD1. Germline CDR1 is SGHRS and CDR2 is YFSETQ. Unmatched junction bases numbered 24, after V lost 6 bases and J lost 6 bases. The CDR3 contains 19 residues. The CDR3 loop is CASTTGGGQGLQGFDGYTF. The CDR3 region has the DNA TGCGCCAGCACCACGGGAGGAGGACAGGGGTTACAAGGTTTTGATGGCTACACCTTC.

The gene calls are TRBV4-1 and TRBJ1-2; possibly TRBD1 for D (6 bases). Germline V gene lookup returns CDR1 MGHRA and CDR2 YSYEKL. The V end lost 0 bases, the J end lost 4 bases, and 15 bases lay between the germline ends. The length of the CDR3 is 16 residues. The CDR3 DNA reads as TGCGCCAGCAGCCAAGATTTTCAGGGGACGATCTATGGCTACACCTTC. Protein sequence: CASSQDFQGTIYGYTF.

The chain employs TRBV24-1 and TRBJ2-7; 9 bases are shared with TRBD1. The trim removed 4 bases at V and 0 bases at J, leaving 12 bases unmatched. Germline V CDR1 and CDR2: KGHDR, SFDVKD. This CDR3 spans 18 amino acids. The CDR3 DNA is TGTGCCACCAGTGACTTCGACAGGGGGATCAATCTCTCCTACGAGCAGTACTTC. Protein sequence: CATSDFDRGINLSYEQYF.

The chain is built from TRBV11-1 and TRBJ2-6, with D possibly being TRBD1 (6 bases). The V end was cut by 5 bases, the J end by 4 bases, with 12 bases between. Germline-derived CDR1 and CDR2 are SGHAT and FQDESV (reference sequence). This CDR3 region has 15 residues. The CDR3 coding sequence is TGTGCCAGCAGCCTGAAGGGGGTAGGGGCCAACGTCCTGACTTTC. Translation gives CASSLKGVGANVLTF.

This chain links TRBV7-8 with TRBJ2-5, with 13 bases aligning to TRBD2. The V gene end was trimmed by 5 bases and the J gene end by 4 bases; junction bases not matched to a gene: 4. Germline loops: CDR1 SGHVS, CDR2 FQNEAQ. The CDR3 runs 15 residues. The CDR3 DNA is TGTGCCAGCAGCCGAGGACTAGCGGGAGTAGAGACCCAGTACTTC. Translation: CASSRGLAGVETQYF.

This rearrangement joins TRBV7-9 to TRBJ2-4; 8 bases align to TRBD2. The CDR3 totals 14 residues. V lost 5 bases and J lost 7; bases outside the gene matches: 7. CDR1 and CDR2 from the germline V gene are SEHNR and FQNEAQ (reference sequence). The CDR3 protein is CASSPTGGRNIQYF. In DNA form, the CDR3 reads TGTGCCAGCAGCCCCACGGGGGGGCGTAACATTCAGTACTTC.

This chain links TRBV7-2 with TRBJ1-6; 9 bases match TRBD1. Unmatched junction bases numbered 8, after V lost 3 bases and J lost 8 bases. The CDR3 spans 16 residues. Germline V gene data show CDR1 as SGHTA and CDR2 as FQGNSA. Written as DNA, the CDR3 is TGTGCCAGCAGCTTCGACCGGGACAGGGCCTATTCACCCCTCCACTTT. Its protein product is CASSFDRDRAYSPLHF.

The rearrangement joins TRBV4-2 to TRBJ1-6; TRBD1 aligns across 9 bases. Germline CDR1 is LGHNA and CDR2 is YNFKEQ. The CDR3 runs to 14 residues. Trimming at V came to 5 bases and at J to 10 bases, leaving 6 bases not matched to a gene. The CDR3 nucleotides are TGTGCCAGCAGCGGAACAGGGGGCGCCTCACCCCTCCACTTT. Its translation is CASSGTGGASPLHF.

The chain couples TRBV4-3 to TRBJ1-2; D is undetermined. V lost 1 base and J lost 7, with 16 bases in between. The CDR3 extends over 15 amino acids. In germline, CDR1 is LGHNA, CDR2 YSLEER. Written as DNA, the CDR3 is TGCGCCAGCAGCCAAGGGGCCTTGGATGGTACTGGCTACACCTTC. Protein product: CASSQGALDGTGYTF.

This chain links TRBV5-1 with TRBJ1-3, with TRBD1 as a possible D gene (5 bases). V was shortened by 3 bases and J by 0 bases, with 13 bases between the two germline ends. The CDR3 is 16 amino acids. Germline V gene data show CDR1 as SGHRS and CDR2 as YFSETQ. CDR3 loop: CASSWGTGNSGNTIYF. CDR3 sequence (DNA): TGCGCCAGCAGCTGGGGAACAGGAAACTCTGGAAACACCATATATTTT.

The chain has TRBV5-1 and TRBJ1-3; weak D call: TRBD1 (5 bases). The germline CDR1 and CDR2 sequences are SGHRS and YFSETQ. The CDR3 spans 16 residues. With 1 base removed from V and 0 bases from J, the gap between germline ends came to 11 bases. CDR3 in DNA: TGCGCCAGCAGCTTGTTGAACGGGGGCTCTGGAAACACCATATATTTT. This sequence encodes CASSLLNGGSGNTIYF.

The chain couples TRBV7-3 to TRBJ2-2; D remains ambiguous. The V end lost 8 bases, the J end lost 4 bases, and 17 bases lay between the germline ends. This CDR3 spans 15 amino acids. Per the germline V gene, CDR1 is SGHTA and CDR2 is FQGTGA. In DNA, the CDR3 is TGTGCCAGCTCCTCCGTTACCTCGGGCACCGGGGAGCTGTTTTTT. Protein: CASSSVTSGTGELFF.

This chain connects TRBV7-2 to TRBJ2-5, with 11 nucleotides matching TRBD2. The CDR3 is 14 amino acids. The germline V gene has CDR1 SGHTA and CDR2 FQGNSA. The V and J ends lost 11 bases and 1 base, in that order; junction bases with no gene match: 6. The CDR3 protein is CACNSGGAQETQYF. CDR3 DNA sequence: TGTGCCTGCAATAGCGGGGGGGCCCAAGAGACCCAGTACTTC. The full variable domain, completed using reference TRBV7-2 and TRBJ2-5, is GAGVSQSPSNKVTEKGKDVELRCDPISGHTALYWYRQSLGQGLEFLIYFQGNSAPDKSGLPSDRFSAERTGGSVSTLTIQRTQQEDSAVYLCACNSGGAQETQYFGPGTRLLVL.

This rearrangement joins TRBV4-3 to TRBJ1-4, with TRBD1 matching 7 bases. The CDR3 is made up of 16 amino acids. Germline V CDR1 and CDR2: LGHNA, YSLEER. V was clipped by 5 bases and J by 0 bases; unmatched bases: 6. CDR3 coding DNA: TGCGCCAGCAGCTTATACCAGGGGGCAACTAATGAAAAACTGTTTTTT. Amino acid sequence: CASSLYQGATNEKLFF.